This TCR beta chain is drawn from a study of CXCR3-negative and CXCR3-positive naive CD8 T cells. Study context: The libraries together contributed about 135 million TRB reads, each supplying about 1.5 +/- 0.3 million. Whole-study findings and limits: Naive subsets were similarly diverse, while memory CD8+ repertoires were much less diverse. Naive CXCR3-positive and CXCR3-negative cells shared similar TRBV-TRBJ usage, unlike memory cells.

This clonotype is medium-sized by frequency. Its antigen remains unknown. The CDR3 runs 16 residues. Germline values: CDR1 SGDLS, CDR2 YYNGEE. Libraries were UMI-labeled 5' RACE TRB cDNA. Following a re-call of the 5' RACE reads, TCRdb has one entry per CDR3 protein and lacks DNA. The sample table includes 5,500 to 8,000 distinct CDR3 sequences. The sample comprised naive CXCR3- CD8+ T cells from blood. Subset indicated: CD45RO-CCR7+CD27+CD95- naive CD8+ T cells lacking CXCR3 (TNR3-). The chain employs TRBV9 and TRBJ2-3; lacking DNA, the TRBD2 call made by TCRdb goes unchecked. The clonotype was recovered from a human donor in good health. Some clones in this sample may be carry-over from other donors' samples. The CDR3 loop reads CASSVATGESTDTQYF.